The 2 T cell receptor beta chains below come from one sample, sequenced in a study of low-dose radiotherapy and immunotherapy resistance in tumors. Amplification of TCRs used a constant-region primer and V-primer adapter for about 18 PCR cycles. TCRdb re-derived calls from the reads in MiXCR, one entry per CDR3 protein. In the table there are 40,000 to 65,000 distinct CDR3 sequences, around 35% of which are singletons. Regarding time point: after trial treatment. The treatment: LDRT plus nivolumab, ipilimumab, low-dose cyclophosphamide and aspirin (RACIN trial). The starting material was PBMCs, obtained after low-dose radiotherapy plus immunotherapy. Every receptor here comes from a male donor with rectosigmoid adenocarcinoma.

This chain uses TRBV5-1 with TRBJ1-4, with D possibly matching TRBD1 (5 bases). V was shortened by 0 bases and J by 0 bases, with 9 bases between the two germline ends. The CDR3 is 16 residues long. Germline V gives CDR1 SGHRS, CDR2 YFSETQ. CDR3 DNA sequence: TGCGCCAGCAGCTTGGCGGGGGAGTCAACTAATGAAAAACTGTTTTTT. Encoded protein: CASSLAGESTNEKLFF.

CDR3 region: CASSQEVAGGPHEQYF. CDR3 nucleotide sequence: TGTGCCAGCAGCCAAGAAGTAGCGGGAGGCCCCCACGAGCAGTACTTC. This chain links TRBV4-2 with TRBJ2-7; 10 bases agree with TRBD2. V lost 0 bases and J lost 5; bases outside the gene matches: 7. The germline gives CDR1 LGHNA, CDR2 YNFKEQ. This CDR3 region has 16 residues.